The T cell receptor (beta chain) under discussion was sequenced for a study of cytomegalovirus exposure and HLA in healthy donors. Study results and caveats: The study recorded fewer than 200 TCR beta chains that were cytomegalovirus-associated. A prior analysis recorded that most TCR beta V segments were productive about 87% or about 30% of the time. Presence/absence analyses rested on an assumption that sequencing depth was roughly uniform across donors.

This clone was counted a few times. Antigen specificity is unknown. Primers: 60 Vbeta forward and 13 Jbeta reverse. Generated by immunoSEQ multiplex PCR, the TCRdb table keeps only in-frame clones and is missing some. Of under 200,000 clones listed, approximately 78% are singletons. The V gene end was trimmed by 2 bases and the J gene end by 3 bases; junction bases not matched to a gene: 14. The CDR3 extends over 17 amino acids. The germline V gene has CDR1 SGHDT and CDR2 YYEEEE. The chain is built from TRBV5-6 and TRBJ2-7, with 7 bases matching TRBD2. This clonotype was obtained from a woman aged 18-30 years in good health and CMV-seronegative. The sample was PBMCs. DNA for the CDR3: TGTGCCAGCAGCTTAGGGGCGGGGGACCTAAAGCGCTACGAGCAGTACTTC. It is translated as CASSLGAGDLKRYEQYF.